This T cell receptor beta chain was sequenced during a study of T-cell reconstitution after alpha-beta-depleted transplantation in children. The TCRbeta library was prepared with unique molecular identifiers. MiXCR, run by TCRdb on the PCR reads, gives a single entry per CDR3 protein. The sample lists about 97,000 distinct CDR3 sequences, approximately 6% occurring once. The length of the CDR3 is 12 residues. Trimming took 7 bases from V and 8 from J, leaving 12 bases between them. Looked up from germline, CDR1 is SGHRS and CDR2 is YFSETQ. Study findings and constraints: Approximately two months post-transplant, alpha-beta T cells reportedly originated from several hundred expanded graft clones.

This clonotype has a count of ten or more. Its cognate antigen is unknown. The origin of this receptor is a female patient between 2 and 15 years old who had a stem cell transplant for Fanconi anemia, so the T cells may come from the graft donor. The sequenced sample was PBMCs, mostly from graft donor cells, obtained 60 days after TCRalphabeta/CD19-depleted stem cell transplant. The chain uses TRBV5-1 and TRBJ2-2; D is undetermined. CDR3 in DNA: TGCGCCAGCTGGGCAATCGCGGGGGAGCTGTTTTTT. This codes for CASWAIAGELFF.